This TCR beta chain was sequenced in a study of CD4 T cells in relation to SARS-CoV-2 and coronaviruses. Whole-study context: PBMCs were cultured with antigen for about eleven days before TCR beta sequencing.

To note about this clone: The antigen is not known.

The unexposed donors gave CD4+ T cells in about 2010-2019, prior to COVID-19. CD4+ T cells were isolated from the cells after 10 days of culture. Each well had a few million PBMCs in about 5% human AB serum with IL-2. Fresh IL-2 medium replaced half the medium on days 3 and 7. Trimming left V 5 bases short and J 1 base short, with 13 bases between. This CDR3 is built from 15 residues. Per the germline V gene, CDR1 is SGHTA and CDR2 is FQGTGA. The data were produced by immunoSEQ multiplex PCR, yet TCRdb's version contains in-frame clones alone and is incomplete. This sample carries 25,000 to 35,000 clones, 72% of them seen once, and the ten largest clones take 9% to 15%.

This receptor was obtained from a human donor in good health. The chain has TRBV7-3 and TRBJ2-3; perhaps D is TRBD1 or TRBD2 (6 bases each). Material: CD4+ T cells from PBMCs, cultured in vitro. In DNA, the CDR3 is TGTGCCAGCAGCCAAAGGGGGGATGGCACAGATACGCAGTATTTT. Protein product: CASSQRGDGTDTQYF.